Presented here are 18 T cell receptor beta chains from one specimen sequenced in a study of tissue T cells after allogeneic stem cell transplantation. TCRdb's table, derived via immunoSEQ multiplex PCR, lists solely in-frame clones and lacks some. The sample holds 20,000 to 30,000 clones; less than 95% are singletons and the top ten take roughly 2%. Source: blood, taken before transplantation. The receptors here all came from a male donor at least 60 years old who later had graft-versus-host disease after an allogeneic stem cell transplant.

This clone was seen just once. This chain uses TRBV2 with TRBJ1-3; D remains ambiguous. V dropped 6 bases and J dropped 0 bases, with 3 bases sitting between them. CDR1 and CDR2 (germline): SNHLY, FYNNEI. The CDR3 totals 12 residues. The CDR3 reads CASRLSGNTIYF. The CDR3, as DNA: TGTGCCAGCAGGCTCTCTGGAAACACCATATATTTT.

The chain is built from TRBV12-3 or TRBV12-4 and TRBJ2-3; a weak D match, TRBD2 (5 bases). CDR3 size: 13 residues. With 6 bases removed from V and 3 bases from J, the gap between germline ends came to 10 bases. CDR3 DNA sequence: TGTGCCAGCAGCGCACGGGAAACAGATACGCAGTATTTT. This sequence encodes CASSARETDTQYF.

The chain recombines TRBV6-4 with TRBJ1-1; D is undetermined. CDR3 length: 15 residues. V was cut by 0 bases and J by 6 bases, with 14 bases left in between. CDR1 and CDR2 from the germline V gene are MRHNA and SNTAGT. CDR3 region: CASSDSVLSGSEAFF. The CDR3 DNA follows: TGTGCCAGCAGTGACTCGGTTTTGTCGGGATCTGAAGCTTTCTTT.

V and J are TRBV10-3 and TRBJ2-5; 10 bases are a match to TRBD2. CDR1 is ENHRY and CDR2 is SYGVKD in the germline V gene. The CDR3 length is 17 residues. The V and J ends lost 0 bases and 3 bases, in that order; junction bases with no gene match: 7. The CDR3, as DNA: TGTGCCATCAGTGAGTCGAGGACTAGCGGTTTTAAAGAGACCCAGTACTTC. Protein product: CAISESRTSGFKETQYF.

The chain links TRBV23-1 to TRBJ2-7, with 14 bases matching TRBD2. TRBV23-1 is sorted into the ORF group, with uncertain function. The CDR3 length is 19 residues. Trimming cost V 6 bases and J 0 bases; bases outside gene matches: 13. CDR3 in DNA: TGCGCCAGCAGCGGAACCGGGACTAGCGGGAGTCCAGACTCCTACGAGCAGTACTTC. This translates into CASSGTGTSGSPDSYEQYF.

The chain uses TRBV5-8 and TRBJ2-1, with 11 positions matching TRBD1. V shed 4 bases and J 5 bases; nucleotides not matched to a gene: 5. Per the germline V gene, CDR1 is SGHTS and CDR2 is YDEGEE. The CDR3 extends over 15 amino acids. The CDR3 nucleotides are TGTGCCAGCAGCCCACGGGGACAGGGGGACAATGAGCAGTTCTTC. It yields the protein CASSPRGQGDNEQFF.

A single count supports this clone. The CDR3 spells CSVAPGGQETQYF. Here the CDR3 DNA reads TGCAGCGTCGCACCTGGGGGACAAGAGACCCAGTACTTC. The genes are TRBV29-1 and TRBJ2-5, with D possibly called TRBD1 or TRBD2 (5 bases each). The CDR3 contains 13 residues. The V end was cut by 6 bases, the J end by 2 bases, with 13 bases between. The germline gives CDR1 SQVTM, CDR2 ANQGSEA.

The chain couples TRBV24-1 to TRBJ2-3, with 11 positions matching TRBD2. The ends lost 10 bases at V and 6 bases at J; junction bases unmatched: 11. The CDR3 is 15 amino acids. CDR1 and CDR2 from the germline V gene are KGHDR and SFDVKD. The CDR3 reads CATSRSGGAVDTQYF. The CDR3 DNA sequence: TGTGCCACTTCGCGTAGCGGGGGGGCGGTGGATACGCAGTATTTT.

The V and J genes are TRBV2 and TRBJ1-1, with a possible D match to TRBD1 (5 bases). Trimming shortened V by 3 bases and J by 10 bases, and 12 bases separated the two germline ends. Germline CDR1 and CDR2: SNHLY and FYNNEI. The CDR3 covers 12 residues. CDR3 bases: TGTGCCAGCAGTGATTTAGGGGAGGGAGCTTTCTTT. Translating it yields CASSDLGEGAFF.

V gene TRBV7-9 combines with J gene TRBJ2-3; 10 bases map to TRBD2. The V and J ends lost 5 bases and 3 bases, in that order; junction bases with no gene match: 8. Germline CDR1 SEHNR, CDR2 FQNEAQ (reference sequence). This CDR3 comprises 16 residues. DNA for the CDR3: TGTGCCAGCAGCCCCACTAGCGGGATGGGGACAGATACGCAGTATTTT. Protein: CASSPTSGMGTDTQYF.

The chain recombines TRBV27 with TRBJ2-5; possible D gene TRBD2, 6 bases. Trimming removed 5 bases from V and 9 bases from J, with 16 bases in between. This CDR3 has 13 residues. Germline loops: CDR1 MNHEY, CDR2 SMNVEV (reference sequence). The CDR3 region has the DNA TGTGCCAGCAGTCTTGGGCGGGGTGCGTCCCAGTACTTC. Its protein is CASSLGRGASQYF.

This chain uses TRBV4-1 with TRBJ1-2, with D possibly TRBD1 on 6 matching bases. Germline lookup yields CDR1 MGHRA and CDR2 YSYEKL. CDR3 size: 14 residues. The V end lost 4 bases, the J end lost 8 bases, and 17 bases lay between the germline ends. CDR3 amino acids: CASSPQVGQKGYTF. DNA of the CDR3: TGCGCCAGCAGCCCGCAAGTGGGACAAAAAGGCTACACCTTC.

The rearrangement links TRBV6-4 to TRBJ2-3; TRBD2 matches 8 bases. Per germline, CDR1 MRHNA and CDR2 SNTAGT. V shed 6 bases and J 4 bases; nucleotides not matched to a gene: 3. The CDR3 covers 13 residues. The CDR3 is CASSGRDPDTQYF. DNA of the CDR3: TGTGCCAGCAGCGGGAGGGACCCAGATACGCAGTATTTT.

The genes are TRBV6-6 and TRBJ2-7, with D tentatively TRBD1 (5 bases). This CDR3 spans 12 amino acids. V was shortened by 8 bases and J by 4 bases, with 12 bases between the two germline ends. Germline CDR1 MNHNY, CDR2 SVGAGI (reference sequence). CDR3 sequence reads: CASGATQYEQYF. The CDR3 region has the DNA TGTGCCAGCGGGGCGACGCAGTACGAGCAGTACTTC.

This clone was observed a few times. This chain links TRBV5-4 with TRBJ1-1; D remains unclear. Per germline, CDR1 SGHNT and CDR2 YYREEE (reference sequence). The CDR3 length is 15 residues. Deletions cut 1 base from V and 5 bases from J, with 15 bases between. This chain's CDR3 is CASSLIRPRRTEAFF. CDR3 bases: TGTGCCAGCAGCTTGATTAGACCCAGAAGGACTGAAGCTTTCTTT.

This chain connects TRBV20-1 to TRBJ2-5; 13 bases agree with TRBD2. Per the germline V gene, CDR1 is DFQATT and CDR2 is SNEGSKA (reference sequence). The CDR3 runs 16 residues. V trimming: 3 bases; J trimming: 5 bases; junction bases outside the gene matches: 9. CDR3 nucleotide sequence: TGCAGTGCTAGTCCTACTAGCGGGGGGGCCGTTGAGACCCAGTACTTC. Residues: CSASPTSGGAVETQYF.

This clone showed up just once. The chain has TRBV6-4 and TRBJ1-5; 10 nucleotides line up with TRBD1. CDR1 and CDR2 (germline): MRHNA, SNTAGT. This CDR3 has 17 amino acids. V lost 8 bases to trimming and J lost 7 bases; unmatched junction nucleotides: 17. The CDR3 DNA follows: TGTGCCAGCCACCGGGACAGGGGAGCGGGGGTGAGCCAGCCCCAGCATTTT. As protein: CASHRDRGAGVSQPQHF.

This clone came up a few times. This chain connects TRBV10-1 to TRBJ1-1; D is possibly TRBD1 (6 bases). The CDR3 runs 13 residues. Looked up from germline, CDR1 is WNHNN and CDR2 is SYGVQD (reference sequence). V dropped 6 bases and J dropped 1 base, with 9 bases sitting between them. The CDR3 protein is CASRETGNTEAFF. CDR3 nucleotide sequence: TGCGCCAGCAGGGAGACAGGGAACACTGAAGCTTTCTTT.